This T cell receptor (beta chain) was retrieved from a study of blood T cell repertoires in COVID-19. Across the study: From the United States, Italy and Spain came samples of acute and convalescent COVID-19.

TCRdb keeps only in-frame clones here, not all; method: immunoSEQ multiplex PCR. Here the sample spans approximately 190,000 clones, around 80% being singletons. This CDR3 region has 11 residues. This receptor was obtained from a human donor in a cohort sampled during active COVID-19. The rearrangement links TRBV21-1 to TRBJ2-7; the D call in the table, TRBD2, was not verified against the DNA. TRBV21-1 is given as a pseudogene. Sequences were obtained from peripheral blood. The CDR3 nucleotides read TGTGAGGGAGTCTGCACTTACGAGCAGTACGTC. Its protein product is CEGVCTYEQYV.